Presented here are 6 T cell receptor beta chains from one specimen sequenced in a study of blood T cell repertoires in COVID-19. Data came from immunoSEQ multiplex PCR; TCRdb stores just in-frame clones and leaves some out. This repertoire shows around 94,000 clones, roughly 80% found once; its top ten account for around 6.5%. Sequences were obtained from peripheral blood. The receptors were sampled from a man in his 60s with acute or convalescent COVID-19.

The chain recombines TRBV7-9 with TRBJ2-5, with D perhaps TRBD1 (6 bases). Germline assignment: CDR1 SEHNR and CDR2 FQNEAQ (reference sequence). V was trimmed by 1 base and J by 6 bases, leaving 18 bases between them. The CDR3 has 16 residues. The CDR3 bases are TGTGCCAGCAGCTTAGTTTCCGGGACATTAGGAAAGACCCAGTACTTC. Its protein is CASSLVSGTLGKTQYF.

CDR3 nucleotides: TGTGCCAGCAGCCAATCCCAGGGGGAGCCCCAGCATTTT. The encoded protein is CASSQSQGEPQHF. The V gene is TRBV3-1 (or the pseudogene TRBV3-2), the J gene TRBJ1-5, with 7 bases fitting TRBD1. Looked up from germline, CDR1 is LGHDT and CDR2 is YNNKEL (reference sequence). V lost 2 bases, J lost 8 bases, and 3 bases stayed unmatched. This CDR3 is built from 13 residues.

Only a few counts were recorded for this clone. This chain joins TRBV3-1 (or the pseudogene TRBV3-2) and TRBJ1-1, with TRBD1 matching over 7 bases. V lost 1 base and J lost 7; bases outside the gene matches: 6. The CDR3 consists of 14 residues. From germline, CDR1 is LGHDT and CDR2 YNNKEL (reference sequence). The CDR3 sequence is CASSQVTGENEAFF. The CDR3 coding sequence is TGTGCCAGCAGCCAAGTTACAGGGGAAAATGAAGCTTTCTTT.

This clone was seen a few times. The chain uses TRBV19 and TRBJ2-7, with 10 bases matching TRBD1. The CDR3 is 15 residues long. Per germline, CDR1 LNHDA and CDR2 SQIVND (reference sequence). V was clipped by 7 bases and J by 4 bases; unmatched bases: 10. The CDR3 nucleotides are TGTGCCAGTACCGCTGCCGGGACAGGGGCTTACGAGCAGTACTTC. Amino acids: CASTAAGTGAYEQYF.

The chain has TRBV19 and TRBJ2-7; 7 bases are shared with TRBD2. The V and J ends lost 6 bases and 6 bases, in that order; junction bases with no gene match: 11. Germline V lookup: CDR1 LNHDA, CDR2 SQIVND (reference sequence). This CDR3 comprises 14 residues. The CDR3 coding sequence is TGTGCCAGTAGCGAGAGTGGGGGGGAAGGCGAGCAGTACTTC. Translated, it gives CASSESGGEGEQYF.

This clone has more than one count but fewer than ten. The J gene is TRBJ2-2, the V gene TRBV10-1; D might be TRBD1 (6 bases). CDR3 length: 15 amino acids. Germline V lookup: CDR1 WNHNN, CDR2 SYGVQD (reference sequence). Trimming took 3 bases from V and 3 from J, leaving 11 bases between them. CDR3 region: CASSDGGEDTGELFF. In DNA, the CDR3 is TGCGCCAGCAGTGATGGGGGCGAGGACACCGGGGAGCTGTTTTTT.